Following are 15 T cell receptor beta chains from one sample sequenced in a study of blood T cell repertoires in COVID-19. Clones were read by immunoSEQ multiplex PCR, and TCRdb kept only the in-frame ones, dropping some. The sample carries 85,000 to 100,000 clones, roughly 90% recorded once. The sequencing input was peripheral blood. Receptors were obtained from a man aged 60 to 69 with acute or convalescent COVID-19.

This chain links TRBV7-8 with TRBJ1-2; TRBD1 might be the D (5 bases). V was shortened by 0 bases and J by 4 bases, with 15 bases between the two germline ends. In germline, CDR1 is SGHVS, CDR2 FQNEAQ. The CDR3 is 16 residues long. CDR3 nucleotide sequence: TGTGCCAGCAGCTTAGCGGGAATAGGGGCCGTCTATGGCTACACCTTC. Translated, it gives CASSLAGIGAVYGYTF.

V gene TRBV6-1 combines with J gene TRBJ1-6, with D uncertain. The V end lost 2 bases, the J end lost 9 bases, and 8 bases lay between the germline ends. Germline lookup yields CDR1 MNHNS and CDR2 SASEGT. There are 13 residues in the CDR3. Here the CDR3 DNA reads TGTGCCAGCAGTGAACAGAGCGGTTCACCCCTCCACTTT. Its protein is CASSEQSGSPLHF.

V and J are TRBV5-1 and TRBJ1-1, with unresolved D. V was pared by 0 bases and J by 3 bases, with 12 bases between. The CDR3 is made up of 15 amino acids. CDR1 SGHRS and CDR2 YFSETQ come from the germline V gene. The CDR3: CASSLVAGGYTEAFF. The CDR3 DNA reads TGCGCCAGCAGCTTGGTGGCAGGCGGGTACACTGAAGCTTTCTTT.

The chain joins TRBV6-2 or TRBV6-3 to TRBJ1-5, with 10 bases identical to TRBD1. Looked up from germline, CDR1 is MNHEY and CDR2 is SVGEGT. Losses at the gene ends were 5 bases for V and 7 bases for J; bases not matched to a gene: 8. CDR3 length equals 15 residues. The DNA for the CDR3 is TGTGCCAGCAGTCTGATGGGACAGGGGAACCAGCCCCAGCATTTT. Translating it yields CASSLMGQGNQPQHF.

The J gene is TRBJ1-1, the V gene TRBV4-1; D remains unclear. This CDR3 is 14 amino acids long. V gave up 0 bases and J gave up 2 bases, with 7 bases separating them. The germline V gene encodes CDR1 MGHRA and CDR2 YSYEKL. CDR3 loop: CASSQEKLNTEAFF. The CDR3 DNA reads TGCGCCAGCAGCCAAGAGAAACTAAACACTGAAGCTTTCTTT.

The rearrangement joins TRBV11-2 to TRBJ1-6; D ambiguous. This CDR3 is 15 amino acids long. The ends were cut back, 3 bases at V and 8 bases at J, with 14 bases in the middle. Germline-derived CDR1 and CDR2 are SGHAT and FQNNGV. The CDR3 nucleotides are TGTGCCAGCAGCTTTAGTTTCGGGAGAGATTCACCCCTCCACTTT. Encoded protein: CASSFSFGRDSPLHF.

This chain joins TRBV5-4 and TRBJ1-1, with D perhaps TRBD1 (5 bases). The V and J ends lost 4 bases and 0 bases respectively, with 7 bases between them. This CDR3 contains 13 residues. CDR1 and CDR2 (germline): SGHNT, YYREEE (reference sequence). The CDR3 DNA reads as TGTGCCAGCAGCGGGGGGATGAACACTGAAGCTTTCTTT. As protein: CASSGGMNTEAFF.

The chain's CDR3 is CASISGLFGNTIYF. In DNA form, the CDR3 reads TGTGCCAGTATCTCGGGACTTTTTGGAAACACCATATATTTT. This chain uses TRBV19 with TRBJ1-3, with D possibly matching TRBD1 (5 bases). Germline V gene sequence: CDR1 LNHDA, CDR2 SQIVND (reference sequence). V dropped 7 bases and J dropped 3 bases, with 13 bases sitting between them. The CDR3 contains 14 residues. Full variable domain (remainder filled in from reference TRBV19 and TRBJ1-3): DGGITQSPKYLFRKEGQNVTLSCEQNLNHDAMYWYRQDPGQGLRLIYYSQIVNDFQKGDIAEGYSVSREKKESFPLTVTSAQKNPTAFYLCASISGLFGNTIYFGEGSWLTVV.

About this clone: An end of the junction differs from the germline gene, which may be a read error. The gene calls are TRBV10-2 and TRBJ2-3, with D tentatively TRBD1 (6 bases). CDR3 size: 12 residues. CDR1 is WSHSY, CDR2 SAAADI, per germline. CDR3 amino acids: CASGETGDTQYF. The CDR3, as DNA: TGCGCCAGCGGTGAAACAGGGGATACGCAGTATTTT.

The rearrangement uses TRBV7-8 and TRBJ2-3, with D possibly TRBD2 on 6 matching bases. Germline V CDR1 and CDR2: SGHVS, FQNEAQ. Trimming shortened V by 5 bases and J by 6 bases, and 15 bases separated the two germline ends. This CDR3 has 14 residues. The CDR3 loop is CASSKGDWLDTQYF. The CDR3 region has the DNA TGTGCCAGCAGCAAAGGGGACTGGTTGGATACGCAGTATTTT.

In its sample, this clone was seen a few times. J is TRBJ2-1 and V is TRBV30; D may be TRBD2 (7 bases). The V gene lost 4 bases and the J gene lost 4 bases, with 17 bases spanning the gap. The length of the CDR3 is 15 residues. Germline V gene sequence: CDR1 GTSNPN, CDR2 SVGIG (reference sequence). DNA of the CDR3: TGTGCCTGGAACCCCCCGCGGGGGCCTTACAATGAGCAGTTCTTC. Protein: CAWNPPRGPYNEQFF.

This sequence joins TRBV5-1 and TRBJ2-1, with D possibly matching TRBD2 (6 bases). The V gene's germline CDR1 is SGHRS and CDR2 YFSETQ. This CDR3 spans 17 amino acids. V lost 4 bases and J 8 bases, leaving 25 bases between the germline ends. This CDR3 reads CASSGGWGAGKIDEQFF. CDR3 bases: TGCGCCAGCAGCGGAGGTTGGGGCGCGGGGAAGATAGATGAGCAGTTCTTC.

The V gene is TRBV3-1 (or the pseudogene TRBV3-2), the J gene TRBJ2-7, with TRBD1 matching 11 bases. CDR1 is LGHDT, CDR2 YNNKEL, per germline (reference sequence). J gave up 7 bases and V 6 bases, and 8 bases lay outside the gene matches. This CDR3 comprises 14 residues. In nucleotides, the CDR3 is TGTGCCAGCAGGGCGGACAGGGGGCTAGGGGAGCAGTACTTC. Its protein is CASRADRGLGEQYF.

V gene TRBV9 combines with J gene TRBJ1-2; D ambiguous. Germline V gives CDR1 SGDLS, CDR2 YYNGEE. The CDR3 extends over 15 amino acids. With 0 bases removed from V and 5 bases from J, the gap between germline ends came to 14 bases. The CDR3 nucleotides are TGTGCCAGCAGCGTAGACGGTGCGGTTGGGTATGGCTACACCTTC. It translates to CASSVDGAVGYGYTF.

The rearrangement links TRBV10-2 to TRBJ2-7; D is perhaps TRBD1 (5 bases). Trimming shortened V by 6 bases and J by 7 bases, and 13 bases separated the two germline ends. This CDR3 region has 12 residues. Germline V gives CDR1 WSHSY, CDR2 SAAADI. The CDR3 reads CASSQQAEEQYF. DNA for the CDR3: TGCGCCAGCAGCCAACAGGCCGAAGAGCAGTACTTC.